The clone carrying this T cell receptor (beta chain) was detected many times. The antigen remains unidentified. TCRdb used MiXCR to reprocess the PCR reads, holding one entry per CDR3 protein. The sample lists around 82,000 distinct CDR3 sequences; about 20% were seen once. CDR3 size: 12 residues. The ends were cut back, 6 bases at V and 5 bases at J, with 11 bases in the middle. CDR1 is SQVTM and CDR2 is ANQGSEA in the germline V gene. This sample was included in a study of molecular identifiers for immune sequencing clone quantification. The study, taken as a whole, reports: The share of molecules held by clones above 20 RNA copies was over 99% in effector cells and under 1% in naive cells.

Sequences were obtained from naive CD8+ T cells from blood, with Jurkat cell RNA spiked in. Subset reported: FACS-sorted CD8+CD4-CCR7+CD45RA+ naive T cells. The receptor was isolated from a human donor in good health. Some libraries in this study had Jurkat cell RNA spiked in. The genes are TRBV29-1 and TRBJ2-1, with a tentative D call TRBD2 (7 bases). For the CDR3, the DNA is TGCAGCGTAGGGGGGGGAAACAATGAGCAGTTCTTC. This translates into CSVGGGNNEQFF.